These T cell receptor beta chains were read from a single sample in a study of shared clonotypes between healthy human individuals. The protocol was immunoSEQ multiplex PCR, while the TCRdb copy is restricted to in-frame clones and leaves out a portion. The sample holds under 1,100,000 clones, more than 75% seen once. What was sequenced was memory CD4+ T cells from PBMCs. All receptors come from a man younger than 35 in good health. Some clones in this sample may be carry-over from other donors' samples. CDR3s include the opening cysteine and the closing phenylalanine or tryptophan. D genes are given only for firm matches. Clone size is shown for a subset of rows, as once, few, many or a class of expanded clone.

D gene,J gene,CDR3 length,clone size,V gene,CDR3 DNA,CDR3 protein
NA,TRBJ2-2,12,few,TRBV2,TGTGCCAGCAGTGCTCACACCGGGGAGCTGTTTTTT,CASSAHTGELFF
NA,TRBJ2-3,13,NA,TRBV6-6,TGTGCCAGCAGCCTTATGACCCGGGATACGCAGTATTTT,CASSLMTRDTQYF
NA,TRBJ1-2,13,NA,TRBV7-8,TGTGCCAGCAGCTTCTTAGGGGAATATGGCTACACCTTC,CASSFLGEYGYTF
NA,TRBJ1-4,15,NA,TRBV7-2,TGTGCCAGCAGCTCCCCCCCAGGGCAGAGTGAAAAACTGTTTTTT,CASSSPPGQSEKLFF
NA,TRBJ1-2,12,NA,TRBV29-1,TGCAGCGTTGGGGCAGGGAATAATGGCTACACCTTC,CSVGAGNNGYTF
NA,TRBJ2-7,15,NA,TRBV5-1,TGCGCCAGCAGCCCAACGGGACGGCCCTCCTACGAGCAGTACTTC,CASSPTGRPSYEQYF
NA,TRBJ2-4,17,NA,TRBV27,TGTGCCAGCAGCCAGAGCGAGGCGAAGGGGGCCAAAAACATTCAGTACTTC,CASSQSEAKGAKNIQYF
NA,TRBJ2-3,14,NA,TRBV9,TGTGCCAGCAGCGCCGGACGGTACACAGATACGCAGTATTTT,CASSAGRYTDTQYF
TRBD1,TRBJ1-2,15,once,TRBV28,TGTGCCAGCAGTCCCAGTCTACCCAGGGGGCCTGGCTACACCTTC,CASSPSLPRGPGYTF
NA,TRBJ1-5,17,many,TRBV7-8,TGTGCCAGCAGCTTAGCGTACCGATTAGCGGCCAATCAGCCCCAGCATTTT,CASSLAYRLAANQPQHF
NA,TRBJ1-1,12,few,TRBV6-5,TGTGCCTGCAGCGGGCAGTACACTGAAGCTTTCTTT,CACSGQYTEAFF
TRBD1,TRBJ1-6,16,NA,TRBV9,TGTGCCAGCAGCGGAGGGGGCAGCTCCTATAATTCACCCCTCCACTTT,CASSGGGSSYNSPLHF
TRBD2,TRBJ2-1,16,NA,TRBV5-6,TGTGCCAGCAGCCTTCGGGGGACTAGCTTCTACAATGAGCAGTTCTTC,CASSLRGTSFYNEQFF
NA,TRBJ2-7,13,NA,TRBV6-5,TGTGCCAGCAGTTATACGGCGACCTACGAGCAGTACTTC,CASSYTATYEQYF
TRBD1,TRBJ2-5,11,NA,TRBV29-1,TGCAGCGGGACAGGGGGCGAGACCCAGTACTTC,CSGTGGETQYF
NA,TRBJ2-5,15,NA,TRBV7-2,TGTGCCAGCAGCTTAACCGGGACTCCACAAGAGACCCAGTACTTC,CASSLTGTPQETQYF
NA,TRBJ1-4,17,NA,TRBV4-3,TGCGCCAGCAGCCAAGGGGGCGGAGGGGGAGTTTATGAAAAACTGTTTTTT,CASSQGGGGGVYEKLFF
TRBD1,TRBJ1-2,12,NA,TRBV18,TGTGCCAGCTCACGTCCGACAGGGAAGGACACCTTC,CASSRPTGKDTF
NA,TRBJ1-4,15,NA,TRBV5-1,TGCGCCAGCAGCTTGTGGGGGCCCGGGAATGAAAAACTGTTTTTT,CASSLWGPGNEKLFF
NA,TRBJ2-5,11,NA,TRBV20-1,TGCAGCCCCCGGGGCGAGGAGACCCAGTACTTC,CSPRGEETQYF
NA,TRBJ2-2,14,NA,TRBV2,TGTGCCAGCACTTCGACGCCCTACACCGGGGAGCTGTTTTTT,CASTSTPYTGELFF
NA,TRBJ2-3,14,NA,TRBV7-2,TGTGCCAGCAGCTTCGGGGGGCGTGTAGATACGCAGTATTTT,CASSFGGRVDTQYF
NA,TRBJ2-3,15,NA,TRBV5-1,TGCGCCAGCAGCTTCGACGGGGATAGCACAGATACGCAGTATTTT,CASSFDGDSTDTQYF
NA,TRBJ1-2,16,NA,TRBV5-6,TGTGCCAGCAGCTTGGATGGGGGCAGGAGGCACTATGGCTACACCTTC,CASSLDGGRRHYGYTF
TRBD1,TRBJ1-2,14,NA,TRBV7-8,TGTGCCAGTAGTAACAGGGGCTTTAACTATGGCTACACCTTC,CASSNRGFNYGYTF
NA,TRBJ2-7,14,NA,TRBV19,TGTGCCAGTAGGAAGACAGGGGAGGGGGACGAGCAGTACTTC,CASRKTGEGDEQYF
TRBD1,TRBJ1-4,17,NA,TRBV25-1,TGTCCTAAGAGGAGGAGGACAGGGGGCGGGGGTAATGAAAAACTGTTTTTT,CPKRRRTGGGGNEKLFF